These 26 T cell receptor beta chains came from one sample sequenced in a study of cytomegalovirus exposure and HLA in healthy donors. It was with 60 Vbeta and 13 Jbeta primers that the PCR ran. Assay used: immunoSEQ multiplex PCR; TCRdb lists only in-frame clones, some missing. The repertoire table contains about 33,000 clones. The sample comprised PBMCs. Receptors originate from a woman aged 40 to 49 in good health and CMV-seropositive.

The rearrangement joins TRBV19 to TRBJ2-7; D perhaps matches TRBD2 (6 bases). The ends were cut back, 3 bases at V and 7 bases at J, with 10 bases in the middle. Germline CDR1 reads LNHDA; CDR2 reads SQIVND (reference sequence). This CDR3 has 12 amino acids. The CDR3 loop is CASSIPGREQYF. CDR3 nucleotide sequence: TGTGCCAGTAGTATCCCGGGGAGGGAGCAGTACTTC.

The chain joins TRBV4-3 to TRBJ2-1, with TRBD2 identical over 11 bases. With 1 base clipped from V and 3 bases from J, the junction kept 2 bases outside the gene matches. Germline V gene lookup returns CDR1 LGHNA and CDR2 YSLEER. The CDR3 extends over 16 amino acids. The CDR3 region is CASSQALAGDYNEQFF. The CDR3 DNA follows: TGCGCCAGCAGCCAAGCACTAGCGGGAGACTACAATGAGCAGTTCTTC.

The rearrangement joins TRBV19 to TRBJ1-1; TRBD1 agrees at 12 bases. The J segment lost 0 bases and the V segment lost 5 bases, leaving 7 bases of the junction unmatched. The CDR3 spans 17 residues. Germline V gene lookup returns CDR1 LNHDA and CDR2 SQIVND (reference sequence). The CDR3 is CASSGAGQGALNTEAFF. In DNA form, the CDR3 reads TGTGCCAGTAGTGGTGCGGGACAGGGGGCATTGAACACTGAAGCTTTCTTT.

The chain has TRBV10-1 and TRBJ1-5; D is unresolved. The CDR3 is 14 amino acids. From germline, CDR1 is WNHNN and CDR2 SYGVQD (reference sequence). V lost 0 bases and J 6 bases, leaving 9 bases between the germline ends. This CDR3 is CASSESRGSQPQHF. The DNA of the CDR3 is TGCGCCAGCAGTGAGTCTCGGGGATCTCAGCCCCAGCATTTT.

The chain links TRBV15 to TRBJ1-4; maybe TRBD1 (5 bases). V was trimmed by 1 base and J by 5 bases, leaving 11 bases between them. Looked up from germline, CDR1 is LNHNV and CDR2 is YYDKDF (reference sequence). CDR3 length: 15 amino acids. The CDR3 DNA is TGTGCCACCAGCAGAGGCAGACAGTCGAATGAAAAACTGTTTTTT. Its protein is CATSRGRQSNEKLFF.

The chain employs TRBV4-3 and TRBJ1-6; TRBD1 is a possible D gene (5 bases). CDR3 length: 12 residues. The germline gives CDR1 LGHNA, CDR2 YSLEER. V dropped 3 bases and J dropped 8 bases, with 5 bases sitting between them. The CDR3: CASSHRDSPLHF. The DNA of the CDR3 is TGCGCCAGCAGCCACAGGGATTCACCCCTCCACTTT.

The chain has TRBV6-5 and TRBJ2-2; 10 bases map to TRBD1. CDR1 and CDR2 (germline): MNHEY, SVGAGI. With 4 bases clipped from V and 3 bases from J, the junction kept 2 bases outside the gene matches. The CDR3 is 15 amino acids. In DNA form, the CDR3 reads TGTGCCAGCAGTTCCGGGACAGGGGACACCGGGGAGCTGTTTTTT. It encodes CASSSGTGDTGELFF.

The rearrangement joins TRBV5-6 to TRBJ1-5; TRBD1 matches 11 bases. This CDR3 has 16 residues. CDR1 is SGHDT and CDR2 is YYEEEE in the germline V gene. Unmatched junction bases numbered 6, after V lost 3 bases and J lost 4 bases. The CDR3 region is CASSSDRGRGNQPQHF. For the CDR3, the DNA is TGTGCCAGCAGCTCGGACAGGGGGCGAGGTAATCAGCCCCAGCATTTT.

The CDR3 sequence is CASSMARGRTSNQPQHF. CDR3 nucleotide sequence: TGTGCCAGTAGTATGGCCAGGGGCCGAACTAGCAATCAGCCCCAGCATTTT. The gene calls are TRBV19 and TRBJ1-5; the D gene is possibly TRBD1 (6 bases). The CDR3 is 17 amino acids. From germline, CDR1 is LNHDA and CDR2 SQIVND (reference sequence). Deletions cut 3 bases from V and 0 bases from J, with 15 bases between.

The chain uses TRBV11-2 and TRBJ2-7, with unresolved D. Germline V CDR1 and CDR2: SGHAT, FQNNGV. The CDR3 runs 13 residues. V lost 1 base and J 0 bases, leaving 4 bases between the germline ends. CDR3: CASSLASSYEQYF. The CDR3 DNA follows: TGTGCCAGCAGCTTAGCGTCCTCCTACGAGCAGTACTTC.

This chain's CDR3 is CSGGDRVAGELFF. CDR3 sequence (DNA): TGCAGCGGGGGGGACAGGGTAGCCGGGGAGCTGTTTTTT. The genes are TRBV29-1 and TRBJ2-2; 9 bases agree with TRBD1. Germline V gives CDR1 SQVTM, CDR2 ANQGSEA. CDR3 length equals 13 residues. Germline trimming cut 7 bases from V and 6 bases from J; bases unmatched to any gene: 6.

The chain links TRBV6-5 to TRBJ2-1; maybe TRBD1 (5 bases). Germline-derived CDR1 and CDR2 are MNHEY and SVGAGI. The CDR3 runs to 11 residues. V was trimmed by 2 bases and J by 9 bases, leaving 5 bases between them. This chain's CDR3 is CASSYGAEQFF. The CDR3 DNA sequence: TGTGCCAGCAGTTACGGGGCTGAGCAGTTCTTC.

The chain recombines TRBV6-5 with TRBJ1-2, with 8 bases matching TRBD1. The CDR3 runs to 14 residues. Germline CDR1 reads MNHEY; CDR2 reads SVGAGI. V lost 4 bases to trimming and J lost 4 bases; unmatched junction nucleotides: 5. For the CDR3, the DNA is TGTGCCAGCAGTTCAGGACAGGGTACCTATGGCTACACCTTC. Translating gives CASSSGQGTYGYTF.

This chain joins TRBV11-2 and TRBJ2-7; 9 bases are shared with TRBD2. The CDR3 runs 14 residues. Germline CDR1 is SGHAT and CDR2 is FQNNGV. V gave up 7 bases and J gave up 4 bases; unmatched junction bases: 8. In DNA, the CDR3 is TGTGCCAGCACGCGTAGCGGGAGTGGGTACGAGCAGTACTTC. Encoded protein: CASTRSGSGYEQYF.

The genes are TRBV5-6 and TRBJ2-3; D is uncertain. CDR1 is SGHDT, CDR2 YYEEEE, per germline. CDR3 length: 17 amino acids. Trimming left V 2 bases short and J 4 bases short, with 20 bases between. CDR3 coding DNA: TGTGCCAGCAGCTTTGGTGGGCCCGCCCTCGGCGCAGATACGCAGTATTTT. Translation gives CASSFGGPALGADTQYF. The variable domain in full, completed from reference TRBV5-6 and TRBJ2-3, reads DAGVTQSPTHLIKTRGQQVTLRCSPKSGHDTVSWYQQALGQGPQFIFQYYEEEERQRGNFPDRFSGHQFPNYSSELNVNALLLGDSALYLCASSFGGPALGADTQYFGPGTRLTVL.

The V gene is TRBV4-3, the J gene TRBJ2-1, with D possibly TRBD2 on 5 matching bases. The length of the CDR3 is 16 residues. The germline CDR1 and CDR2 sequences are LGHNA and YSLEER. V lost 0 bases and J lost 1, with 10 bases in between. CDR3 coding DNA: TGCGCCAGCAGCCAAGAATCGGGGTTTTCCTACAATGAGCAGTTCTTC. This encodes CASSQESGFSYNEQFF.

This chain joins TRBV5-4 and TRBJ2-3; D is possibly TRBD2 (6 bases). The CDR3 is made up of 16 amino acids. V lost 4 bases, J lost 2 bases, and 17 bases lay in between. CDR1 is SGHNT and CDR2 is YYREEE in the germline V gene (reference sequence). CDR3 loop: CASSGPRRGITDTQYF. CDR3 coding DNA: TGTGCCAGCAGCGGACCCCGGCGGGGAATCACAGATACGCAGTATTTT.

This chain connects TRBV30 to TRBJ1-5; D is undetermined. The CDR3 is 12 amino acids. Germline assignment: CDR1 GTSNPN and CDR2 SVGIG (reference sequence). Trimming pared 0 bases from V and 6 bases from J, leaving 6 bases between. CDR3 sequence reads: CAWSVLVQPQHF. For the CDR3, the DNA is TGTGCCTGGAGTGTACTTGTTCAGCCCCAGCATTTT.

The chain has TRBV27 and TRBJ1-5; D is unclear. This CDR3 is built from 15 residues. CDR1 MNHEY and CDR2 SMNVEV come from the germline V gene (reference sequence). The V and J ends lost 3 bases and 2 bases respectively, with 11 bases between them. In DNA, the CDR3 is TGTGCCAGCAGTTTGACTGCTCGGGGCAATCAGCCCCAGCATTTT. It is translated as CASSLTARGNQPQHF.

V is TRBV9 and J is TRBJ2-7; 7 nucleotides agree with TRBD1. CDR3 size: 12 residues. Germline V gene lookup returns CDR1 SGDLS and CDR2 YYNGEE. The J segment lost 5 bases and the V segment lost 7 bases, leaving 6 bases of the junction unmatched. The CDR3 region has the DNA TGTGCCAGCGGCGACAGGGCTAACGAGCAGTACTTC. Encoded protein: CASGDRANEQYF. Variable domain in full (rest from reference TRBV9 and TRBJ2-7): DSGVTQTPKHLITATGQRVTLRCSPRSGDLSVYWYQQSLDQGLQFLIQYYNGEERAKGNILERFSAQQFPDLHSELNLSSLELGDSALYFCASGDRANEQYFGPGTRLTVT.

This chain links TRBV19 with TRBJ2-1; D might be TRBD2 (6 bases). Germline CDR1 and CDR2: LNHDA and SQIVND (reference sequence). V was trimmed by 7 bases and J by 1 base, leaving 11 bases between them. The length of the CDR3 is 14 residues. CDR3 nucleotides: TGTGCCAGTACCCCCGGGAGTTCCTACAATGAGCAGTTCTTC. Protein product: CASTPGSSYNEQFF.

Its frequency marks this clone as medium-sized. V usage is TRBV10-3 and J usage is TRBJ2-1, with D unresolved. The CDR3 contains 15 residues. Trimming took 3 bases from V and 2 from J, leaving 11 bases between them. CDR1 and CDR2 from the germline V gene are ENHRY and SYGVKD. Written as DNA, the CDR3 is TGTGCCATCAGTGACTCCAGGCGCCCCTACAATGAGCAGTTCTTC. Translation gives CAISDSRRPYNEQFF.

This chain joins TRBV5-1 and TRBJ2-2; no firm D call. Germline V lookup: CDR1 SGHRS, CDR2 YFSETQ. The CDR3 runs to 15 residues. Trimming removed 1 base from V and 0 bases from J, with 7 bases in between. The CDR3 sequence is CASSLREPNTGELFF. CDR3 in DNA: TGCGCCAGCAGCTTGCGCGAGCCGAACACCGGGGAGCTGTTTTTT.

V usage is TRBV5-1 and J usage is TRBJ2-2; 14 nucleotides agree with TRBD2. The CDR3 consists of 16 residues. CDR1 SGHRS and CDR2 YFSETQ come from the germline V gene. Trimming cost V 0 bases and J 6 bases; bases outside gene matches: 1. CDR3 in amino acids: CASSLETSGRAGELFF. CDR3 nucleotides: TGCGCCAGCAGCTTGGAGACTAGCGGGAGGGCCGGGGAGCTGTTTTTT. The variable domain in full, completed from reference TRBV5-1 and TRBJ2-2, reads KAGVTQTPRYLIKTRGQQVTLSCSPISGHRSVSWYQQTPGQGLQFLFEYFSETQRNKGNFPGRFSGRQFSNSRSEMNVSTLELGDSALYLCASSLETSGRAGELFFGEGSRLTVL.

The V gene is TRBV18, the J gene TRBJ2-2, with TRBD2 as a possible D gene (6 bases). Trimming took off 2 bases at V and 5 bases at J, with 15 bases between the two ends. The CDR3 loop spans 16 amino acids. Germline CDR1 is KGHSH and CDR2 is LQKENI. CDR3 in DNA: TGTGCCAGCTCACCAAGAGGGACTTATCAGACCGGGGAGCTGTTTTTT. Translation gives CASSPRGTYQTGELFF. Supplemented by reference TRBV18 and TRBJ2-2, the full variable domain reads NAGVMQNPRHLVRRRGQEARLRCSPMKGHSHVYWYRQLPEEGLKFMVYLQKENIIDESGMPKERFSAEFPKEGPSILRIQQVVRGDSAAYFCASSPRGTYQTGELFFGEGSRLTVL.

This chain joins TRBV13 and TRBJ1-2; possibly TRBD1 for D (5 bases). V lost 5 bases and J lost 0, with 7 bases in between. Germline CDR1 PRHDT, CDR2 FYEKMQ (reference sequence). The CDR3 loop spans 13 amino acids. The CDR3 region is CASSQGANYGYTF. CDR3 nucleotides: TGTGCCAGCAGCCAAGGGGCTAACTATGGCTACACCTTC. The full variable domain, completed using reference TRBV13 and TRBJ1-2, is AAGVIQSPRHLIKEKRETATLKCYPIPRHDTVYWYQQGPGQDPQFLISFYEKMQSDKGSIPDRFSAQQFSDYHSELNMSSLELGDSALYFCASSQGANYGYTFGSGTRLTVV.